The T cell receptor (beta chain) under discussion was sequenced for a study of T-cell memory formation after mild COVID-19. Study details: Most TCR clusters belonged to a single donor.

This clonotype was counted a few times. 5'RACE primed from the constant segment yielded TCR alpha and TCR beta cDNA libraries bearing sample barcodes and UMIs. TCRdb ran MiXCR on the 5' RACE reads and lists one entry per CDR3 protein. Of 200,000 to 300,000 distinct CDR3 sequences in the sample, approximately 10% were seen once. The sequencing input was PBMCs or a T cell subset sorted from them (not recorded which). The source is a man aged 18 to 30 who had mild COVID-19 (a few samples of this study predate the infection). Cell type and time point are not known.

The CDR3 loop reads CASSAGQGASYEQYF. The CDR3 DNA reads as TGTGCCAGCTCAGCGGGACAGGGGGCCTCCTACGAGCAGTACTTC. The chain links TRBV18 to TRBJ2-7; 12 bases map to TRBD1. V was clipped by 5 bases and J by 0 bases; unmatched bases: 2. This CDR3 is built from 15 residues. Germline V CDR1 and CDR2: KGHSH, LQKENI.